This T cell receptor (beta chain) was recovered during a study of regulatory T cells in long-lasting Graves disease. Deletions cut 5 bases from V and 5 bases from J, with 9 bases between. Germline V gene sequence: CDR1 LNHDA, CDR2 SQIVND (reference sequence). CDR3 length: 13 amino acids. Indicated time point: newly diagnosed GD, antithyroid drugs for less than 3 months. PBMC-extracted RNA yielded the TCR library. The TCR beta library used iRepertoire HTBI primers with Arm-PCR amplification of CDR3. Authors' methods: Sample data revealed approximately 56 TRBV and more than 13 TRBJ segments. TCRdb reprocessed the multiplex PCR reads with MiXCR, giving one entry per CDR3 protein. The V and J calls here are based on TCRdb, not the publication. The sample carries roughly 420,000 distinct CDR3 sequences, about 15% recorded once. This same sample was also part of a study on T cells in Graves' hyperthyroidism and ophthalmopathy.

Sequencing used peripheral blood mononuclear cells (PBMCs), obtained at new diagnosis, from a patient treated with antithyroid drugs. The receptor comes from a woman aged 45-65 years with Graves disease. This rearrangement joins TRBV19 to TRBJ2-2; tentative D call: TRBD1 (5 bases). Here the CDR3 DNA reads TGTGCCAGTAGTTGGACAACAACCGGGGAGCTGTTTTTT. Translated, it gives CASSWTTTGELFF.